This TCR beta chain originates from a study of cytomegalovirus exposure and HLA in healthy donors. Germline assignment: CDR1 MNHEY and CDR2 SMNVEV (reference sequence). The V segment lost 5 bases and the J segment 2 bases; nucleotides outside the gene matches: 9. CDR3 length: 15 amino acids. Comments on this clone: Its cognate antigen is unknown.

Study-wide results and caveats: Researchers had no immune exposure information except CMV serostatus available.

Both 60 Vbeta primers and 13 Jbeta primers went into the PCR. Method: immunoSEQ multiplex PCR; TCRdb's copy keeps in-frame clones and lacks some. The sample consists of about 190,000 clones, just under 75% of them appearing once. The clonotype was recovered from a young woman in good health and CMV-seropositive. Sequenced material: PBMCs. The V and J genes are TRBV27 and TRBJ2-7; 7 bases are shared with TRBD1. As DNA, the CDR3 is TGTGCCAGCAGTCCCCGGGACAGCTTTCCCTACGAGCAGTACTTC. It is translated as CASSPRDSFPYEQYF.